The source of this T cell receptor (beta chain) is a study of T cell clones after liver transplantation. Trimming took off 8 bases at V and 5 bases at J, with 13 bases between the two ends. The CDR3 has 12 amino acids. Germline V gene lookup returns CDR1 MDHEN and CDR2 SYDVKM. Assay used: immunoSEQ multiplex PCR; TCRdb lists only in-frame clones, some missing. Among over 25,000 clones listed, around 96% were seen once. This chain links TRBV28 with TRBJ2-7, with D perhaps TRBD1 (6 bases). The receptor was derived from a human patient who received a liver transplant. The T cells may partly be graft donor cells. This specimen consisted of CD8+ T cells from blood, obtained 12 months after liver transplant. The CDR3 reads CASGAGADEQYF. The CDR3 DNA is TGTGCCAGCGGGGCAGGGGCGGACGAGCAGTACTTC.